Here is one TCR beta chain with its context. These data originate in a study of blood T cell repertoires in COVID-19. The overall study: Sites in the United States, Italy and Spain provided acute and convalescent COVID-19 samples.

The ends lost 1 base at V and 0 bases at J; junction bases unmatched: 4. This CDR3 spans 16 amino acids. Germline loops: CDR1 SGDLS, CDR2 YYNGEE. Sequencing was performed with immunoSEQ multiplex PCR; in TCRdb, only in-frame clones are kept and a portion is missing. The sample holds about 130,000 clones, over 75% seen once. This rearrangement joins TRBV9 to TRBJ2-5; 9 nucleotides align to TRBD2. The clonotype originates from a woman aged 80 or over with acute or convalescent COVID-19. Sequencing input: peripheral blood. The CDR3 bases are TGTGCCAGCAGCGTATATAGCGGGGGCCACCAAGAGACCCAGTACTTC. It encodes CASSVYSGGHQETQYF.